Listed below are T cell receptor beta chains from one sample, sequenced in a study of blood T cell repertoires in COVID-19. TCRdb's table, derived via immunoSEQ multiplex PCR, lists solely in-frame clones and lacks some. The table has some 100,000 clones, 90% seen once. Sequencing was performed on peripheral blood. Source of these receptors: a man aged 45 to 65 with acute or convalescent COVID-19. The CDR3 runs from the conserved cysteine through the conserved F or W. A D gene is named only where the DNA matches it firmly. Some rows mark clone size as missing; the rest say once, few, many or name a class of expanded clone.

J gene	D gene	clone size	V gene	CDR3 DNA	CDR3 protein
TRBJ1-1	TRBD1	NA	TRBV29-1	TGCAGCGTAGCACGGGACAGAGCAAGGACTGAAGCTTTCTTT	CSVARDRARTEAFF
TRBJ1-1	TRBD1	NA	TRBV12-3/TRBV12-4	TGTGCCAGCAGGAACAGGGGAGGAACTGAAGCTTTCTTT	CASRNRGGTEAFF
TRBJ1-2	TRBD1	NA	TRBV15	TGTGCCACCAGCGGGTCGGACAGGCGCGACTATGGCTACACCTTC	CATSGSDRRDYGYTF
TRBJ2-1	TRBD1	NA	TRBV7-9	TGTGCCAGCAGCAGCACGGGACAGTACAATGAGCAGTTCTTC	CASSSTGQYNEQFF
TRBJ1-2	TRBD1	NA	TRBV6-1	TGTGCCAGCAGTGAAGCGGGACAGCCCCGGGCCTATGGCTACACCTTC	CASSEAGQPRAYGYTF
TRBJ2-2	NA	NA	TRBV5-1	TGCGCCAGCAGCTCCCATGGGGAGCTGTTTTTT	CASSSHGELFF
TRBJ2-4	NA	NA	TRBV5-4	TGTGCCAGCAGCTTGGGCGGGGGCCCCTCCAAAAACATTCAGTACTTC	CASSLGGGPSKNIQYF
TRBJ2-5	NA	NA	TRBV5-1	TGCGCCAGCAGCGCCACGGAAGAGACCCAGTACTTC	CASSATEETQYF
TRBJ1-4	TRBD1	NA	TRBV30	TGTGCCTGGAGCAATGGAGGGGGCTTTACGACTAATGAAAAACTGTTTTTT	CAWSNGGGFTTNEKLFF
TRBJ1-1	NA	NA	TRBV27	TGTGCCAGCAGTCTCAAGGCTGGGGGCGAGAACACTGAAGCTTTCTTT	CASSLKAGGENTEAFF
TRBJ1-4	TRBD1	NA	TRBV19	TGTGCCAGTAGTATGGGGGACAGAATCTCAACTAATGAAAAACTGTTTTTT	CASSMGDRISTNEKLFF
TRBJ2-1	NA	NA	TRBV6-2/TRBV6-3	TGTGCCAGCAGTTACTCCGGACAGACCCCTTCCTACAATGAGCAGTTCTTC	CASSYSGQTPSYNEQFF
TRBJ2-2	NA	NA	TRBV12-3/TRBV12-4	TGTGCCAGCAGCCGAGATGTCGGGGAGCTGTTTTTT	CASSRDVGELFF
TRBJ1-5	NA	NA	TRBV7-8	TGTGCCAGCAGCTTAGCCGGACAGTTTAGCAATCAGCCCCAGCATTTT	CASSLAGQFSNQPQHF
TRBJ2-3	NA	NA	TRBV21-1	TGTGCCAGCAGCAAACTAGTAGATACGCAGTATTTT	CASSKLVDTQYF
TRBJ1-3	NA	NA	TRBV30	TGTGCCTGGAGACCAGGGGCGGGAAACACCATATATTTT	CAWRPGAGNTIYF
TRBJ1-2	TRBD1	NA	TRBV5-5	TGTGCCAGCAGCCTCCGATTCCCGATTGGACAGGGGGCGGACTATGGCTACACCTTC	CASSLRFPIGQGADYGYTF
TRBJ2-7	TRBD1	once	TRBV2	TGTGCCACCAGACCGGGCCGACAGGGCGTCCACGAGCAGTACTTC	CATRPGRQGVHEQYF
TRBJ2-3	NA	NA	TRBV7-9	TGTGCCAGCACCCCTACAGATACGCAGTATTTT	CASTPTDTQYF
TRBJ1-4	NA	NA	TRBV27	TGTGCCAGCAGCAATACAGGGTTTAATGAAAAACTGTTTTTT	CASSNTGFNEKLFF
TRBJ2-5	TRBD2	NA	TRBV6-5	TGTGCCAGCGAAACTAGCGGGAGCGAGACCCAGTACTTC	CASETSGSETQYF
TRBJ2-1	TRBD2	NA	TRBV24-1	TGTGCCACCGGGACTAGCGACAATGAGCAGTTCTTC	CATGTSDNEQFF
TRBJ2-1	NA	NA	TRBV7-8	TGTGCCAGCAGATTTAGCTCCTACAATGAGCAGTTCTTC	CASRFSSYNEQFF
TRBJ2-7	NA	NA	TRBV27	TGTGCCAGCAGTCATGCCTACGAGCAGTACTTC	CASSHAYEQYF
TRBJ2-5	NA	NA	TRBV4-1	TGCGCCAGCCCCAGAGAGACCCAGTACTTC	CASPRETQYF
TRBJ2-3	NA	NA	TRBV19	TGTGCCAGTAGCTCGAGGGCAGGCACAGATACGCAGTATTTT	CASSSRAGTDTQYF
TRBJ1-6	NA	NA	TRBV7-2	TGTGCCAGCAGCTCTTGGACAAGCGAGTCCAATTCACCCCTCCACTTT	CASSSWTSESNSPLHF
TRBJ2-5	NA	NA	TRBV13	TGTGCCAGCAGCTTAGTTGGTAGGTCCAGGGCCGGGGAGACCCAGTACTTC	CASSLVGRSRAGETQYF
TRBJ2-3	TRBD1	NA	TRBV19	TGTGCCAGTAGTTCTCCGACCGGGACAGGGGAGGCAGATACGCAGTATTTT	CASSSPTGTGEADTQYF
TRBJ2-3	TRBD2	NA	TRBV3-1/TRBV3-2	TGTGCCAGCAGCCACCCCGCTTCCGAAACTAGCGGGAGAGGAGATACGCAGTATTTT	CASSHPASETSGRGDTQYF
TRBJ1-3	NA	NA	TRBV6-5	TGTGCCAGTAGTTTCGAGGGAGCAAACACCATATATTTT	CASSFEGANTIYF
TRBJ2-7	NA	NA	TRBV12-2	TGTGCAAGTCGCTCAGCACTAGCGGGGCTCTCCTACGAGCAGTACTTC	CASRSALAGLSYEQYF
TRBJ2-5	TRBD1	NA	TRBV19	TGTGCCAGTAGTTTAGGACAGGGCCAAGAGACCCAGTACTTC	CASSLGQGQETQYF
TRBJ2-5	TRBD1	few	TRBV18	TGTGCCAGCTCGTTCGGGACAGAAGAGACCCAGTACTTC	CASSFGTEETQYF
TRBJ2-2	TRBD2	NA	TRBV9	TGTGCCAGCAGCCCCCGACTGGCGGGAGTAGGCACCGGGGAGCTGTTTTTT	CASSPRLAGVGTGELFF
TRBJ1-1	NA	once	TRBV29-1	TGCAGCCCGGAGGAGGGGTCCGAAGCTTTCTTT	CSPEEGSEAFF
TRBJ2-5	NA	NA	TRBV5-1	TGCGCCAGCAGCTTGGACCCCGGGGGGCTTGGAGAGACCCAGTACTTC	CASSLDPGGLGETQYF
TRBJ1-2	NA	NA	TRBV19	TGTGCCAGTAGTACGAGTGACTGGGGCTACACCTTC	CASSTSDWGYTF
TRBJ2-3	NA	NA	TRBV19	TGTGCCAGTAGTATAGGCGGGACTCGCACAGATACGCAGTATTTT	CASSIGGTRTDTQYF
TRBJ1-1	NA	NA	TRBV19	TGTGCCAGTAGTATCAGGGGTCGACCTGAAGCTTTCTTT	CASSIRGRPEAFF
TRBJ2-5	NA	NA	TRBV7-9	TGTGCCAGCAGCTTTTTGCGGGCGACTCCTCAAGAGACCCAGTACTTC	CASSFLRATPQETQYF
TRBJ1-5	TRBD1	NA	TRBV15	TGTGCCACCGCCGTTGGACAGGGTAATCAGCCCCAGCATTTT	CATAVGQGNQPQHF